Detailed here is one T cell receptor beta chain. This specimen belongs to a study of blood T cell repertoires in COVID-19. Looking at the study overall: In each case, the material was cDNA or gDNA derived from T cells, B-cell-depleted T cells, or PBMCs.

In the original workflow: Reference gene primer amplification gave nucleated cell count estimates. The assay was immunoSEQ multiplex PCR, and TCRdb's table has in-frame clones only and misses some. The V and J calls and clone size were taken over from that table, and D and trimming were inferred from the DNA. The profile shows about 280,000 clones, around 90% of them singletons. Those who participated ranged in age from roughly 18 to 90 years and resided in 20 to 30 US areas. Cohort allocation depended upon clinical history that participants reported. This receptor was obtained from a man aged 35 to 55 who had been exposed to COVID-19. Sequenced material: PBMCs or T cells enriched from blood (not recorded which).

CDR3 in DNA: TGTGCCAGCAGCCGGTCGGACAGTTACAACGCTGAGCAGTTCTTC. Protein product: CASSRSDSYNAEQFF. The V call is TRBV3-1 (or the pseudogene TRBV3-2), the J call TRBJ2-1; weak D call: TRBD1 (6 bases). V lost 4 bases to trimming and J lost 9 bases, with 19 bases between them. CDR3 length: 15 residues. Looked up from germline, CDR1 is LGHDT and CDR2 is YNNKEL (reference sequence).